Listed below are T cell receptor beta chains from one sample, sequenced in a study of Ad26.COV2.S vaccination and SARS-CoV-2 variants. The method was immunoSEQ multiplex PCR; TCRdb's version includes in-frame clones alone and lacks a portion of them. Among about 350,000 clones listed, approximately 90% were seen once. The source material was peripheral blood, sampled in a trial of Ad26.COV2.S vaccine versus placebo. The receptors here all came from a person aged 18-65 years who received the Ad26.COV2.S COVID-19 vaccine or a placebo. The CDR3 runs from the conserved cysteine through the conserved F or W. The D gene is left open where the match is weak. Rows may omit the clone size; those that give it use once, few, many or a size class.

J gene	V gene	D gene	clone size	CDR3 protein	CDR3 DNA
TRBJ1-1	TRBV29-1	-	few	CSVARNTEAFF	TGCAGCGTTGCCAGGAACACTGAAGCTTTCTTT
TRBJ1-3	TRBV6-1	-	-	CASSELGTGNTIYF	TGTGCCAGCAGTGAATTGGGGACTGGAAACACCATATATTTT
TRBJ2-2	TRBV10-3	-	-	CAISESPPVGAGTNTGELFF	TGTGCCATCAGTGAGTCCCCCCCGGTAGGGGCGGGCACGAACACCGGGGAGCTGTTTTTT
TRBJ1-1	TRBV19	-	-	CASSLRTEALGTEAFF	TGTGCCAGTAGTCTCCGGACGGAGGCCCTTGGCACTGAAGCTTTCTTT
TRBJ2-3	TRBV28	-	-	CASCDSGLSTDTQYF	TGTGCCAGCTGCGATTCAGGGTTAAGCACAGATACGCAGTATTTT
TRBJ1-5	TRBV19	-	-	CASTRAQNSNQPQHF	TGTGCCAGCACCCGCGCCCAGAATAGCAATCAGCCCCAGCATTTT
TRBJ1-5	TRBV6-5	-	-	CASRGGTNSNQPQHF	TGTGCCAGCCGAGGTGGGACAAATAGCAATCAGCCCCAGCATTTT
TRBJ2-7	TRBV27	TRBD1	few	CASSTRPGQLYF	TGTGCCAGCAGTACACGCCCGGGACAGCTCTACTTC
TRBJ2-3	TRBV28	-	-	CASSQFRDTQYF	TGTGCCAGCAGTCAATTCCGGGATACGCAGTATTTT
TRBJ1-5	TRBV27	-	-	CASSLRGGGNQPQHF	TGTGCCAGCAGTTTAAGGGGGGGAGGCAATCAGCCCCAGCATTTT
TRBJ2-1	TRBV5-6	-	-	CASSVRGSGGTAQFF	TGTGCCAGCAGCGTGAGGGGCTCTGGGGGGACAGCACAGTTCTTC
TRBJ2-3	TRBV7-9	TRBD2	once	CASSPSGGTDTQYF	TGTGCCAGCAGCCCAAGCGGGGGAACAGATACGCAGTATTTT
TRBJ2-1	TRBV9	-	-	CASSPHRLVGEQFF	TGTGCCAGCAGCCCGCATAGGCTAGTGGGTGAGCAGTTCTTC
TRBJ2-6	TRBV5-8	-	-	CASRTGGSGANVLTF	TGTGCCAGCAGAACCGGTGGATCTGGGGCCAACGTCCTGACTTTC
TRBJ1-1	TRBV19	-	-	CASSIDHQGRTEAFF	TGTGCCAGTAGTATAGATCATCAGGGCCGCACTGAAGCTTTCTTT
TRBJ2-3	TRBV10-3	-	-	CAIKRQETDTQYF	TGTGCCATCAAACGGCAGGAAACAGATACGCAGTATTTT
TRBJ2-1	TRBV28	TRBD1	-	CASSLPDRVRSEQFF	TGTGCCAGCAGTCTCCCGGACAGGGTGAGGAGTGAGCAGTTCTTC
TRBJ2-5	TRBV4-2	-	once	CASSQGALYQETQYF	TGTGCCAGCAGCCAAGGAGCCCTGTACCAAGAGACCCAGTACTTC
TRBJ1-6	TRBV19	-	-	CASRDSGNSPLHF	TGTGCCAGTAGGGACAGCGGGAATTCACCCCTCCACTTT
TRBJ1-5	TRBV28	-	-	CASSFQGNQPQHF	TGTGCCAGCAGTTTCCAGGGAAATCAGCCCCAGCATTTT
TRBJ2-3	TRBV10-1	-	-	CASKQGDF	TGCGCCAGCAAACAGGGTGATTTT
TRBJ1-5	TRBV7-2	-	-	CASSFNSNQPQHF	TGTGCCAGCAGCTTCAATAGCAATCAGCCCCAGCATTTT
TRBJ1-2	TRBV7-8	-	-	CASSRIEYGYTF	TGTGCCAGCAGCCGAATAGAGTATGGCTACACCTTC
TRBJ1-4	TRBV21-1	-	-	CASSKIGTGAIGDEKLFF	TGTGCCAGCAGCAAAATCGGGACAGGGGCAATAGGGGATGAAAAACTGTTTTTT
TRBJ1-5	TRBV28	TRBD1	-	CASSFILQGPKAQHF	TGTGCCAGCAGTTTCATCCTACAGGGGCCTAAGGCCCAGCATTTT
TRBJ2-1	TRBV5-4	TRBD2	-	CASSSGTSSDNEQFF	TGTGCCAGCAGCAGCGGGACTAGCAGTGACAATGAGCAGTTCTTC
TRBJ2-7	TRBV3-1/TRBV3-2	-	-	CASSPRETKFEQYF	TGTGCCAGCAGCCCCAGGGAGACTAAATTCGAGCAGTACTTC
TRBJ2-3	TRBV24-1	-	few	CATSGAGRTDTQYF	TGTGCCACCAGTGGTGCAGGGCGCACAGATACGCAGTATTTT
TRBJ2-1	TRBV27	-	few	CASSSQGGFGSRSNEQFF	TGTGCCAGCAGTTCCCAAGGGGGGTTCGGGAGCCGTAGCAATGAGCAGTTCTTC
TRBJ1-5	TRBV28	TRBD1	-	CASSWTGVNQPQHF	TGTGCCAGCAGTTGGACAGGGGTCAATCAGCCCCAGCATTTT
TRBJ1-1	TRBV30	TRBD1	few	CAWSVRQGTTEAFF	TGTGCCTGGAGTGTACGACAGGGAACCACTGAAGCTTTCTTT
TRBJ1-1	TRBV27	-	once	CASSFDRSQGSAFF	TGTGCCAGCAGCTTCGACAGATCACAGGGTAGTGCTTTCTTT
TRBJ2-3	TRBV2	-	once	CASIKTDTQYF	TGTGCCAGCATAAAGACAGATACGCAGTATTTT
TRBJ2-7	TRBV28	-	-	CASSWRESYEQYF	TGTGCCAGCAGTTGGCGGGAATCCTACGAGCAGTACTTC
TRBJ2-5	TRBV28	TRBD2	-	CASSLPGLAGAYGETQYF	TGTGCCAGCAGTTTGCCGGGACTAGCGGGAGCCTACGGGGAGACCCAGTACTTC
TRBJ2-2	TRBV28	TRBD2	-	CASSLSPGLGVGELFF	TGTGCCAGCAGTTTATCGCCGGGACTAGGAGTCGGGGAGCTGTTTTTT
TRBJ1-1	TRBV7-2	-	-	CASSFGGSSTEAFF	TGTGCCAGCAGCTTCGGGGGGTCCTCCACTGAAGCTTTCTTT
TRBJ1-1	TRBV19	-	-	CASSIFKNTEAFF	TGTGCCAGTAGTATCTTCAAGAACACTGAAGCTTTCTTT
TRBJ2-7	TRBV10-1	TRBD2	once	CASSESTPASGVYEQYF	TGCGCCAGCAGTGAGTCGACTCCGGCTAGCGGGGTGTACGAGCAGTACTTC
TRBJ1-1	TRBV6-5	-	-	CASMRGYAVAEAFF	TGTGCCAGCATGAGGGGTTACGCCGTCGCTGAAGCTTTCTTT
TRBJ2-1	TRBV19	-	-	CASSIGGIYNEQFF	TGTGCCAGTAGTATAGGTGGGATTTACAATGAGCAGTTCTTC
TRBJ1-1	TRBV25-1	TRBD1	-	CATSGTGYTEAFF	TGTGCCACCAGCGGGACAGGATACACTGAAGCTTTCTTT
TRBJ1-1	TRBV10-3	TRBD1	-	CAISAQGGSGGRPEAFF	TGTGCCATCAGTGCCCAGGGGGGGAGCGGAGGACGCCCTGAAGCTTTCTTT
TRBJ2-1	TRBV27	-	-	CASSTTNLPHYNEQFF	TGTGCCAGCAGCACCACGAACCTCCCCCATTACAATGAGCAGTTCTTC
TRBJ2-7	TRBV4-1	-	few	CASSQRDGAREQYF	TGCGCCAGCAGCCAACGGGACGGTGCGAGGGAGCAGTACTTC
TRBJ2-2	TRBV11-3	TRBD1	-	CASSLQGEYGGELFF	TGTGCCAGCAGCCTACAGGGGGAGTACGGCGGGGAGCTGTTTTTT
TRBJ2-4	TRBV19	-	-	CASSIGVLAKNIQYF	TGTGCCAGTAGTATAGGCGTACTAGCCAAAAACATTCAGTACTTC
TRBJ2-2	TRBV6-6	-	-	CATYRDSHTGELFF	TGTGCCACCTACCGGGACTCCCACACCGGGGAGCTGTTTTTT
TRBJ1-1	TRBV4-3	-	-	CASSQEGPGNTEAFF	TGCGCCAGCAGCCAAGAGGGTCCGGGGAACACTGAAGCTTTCTTT
TRBJ2-6	TRBV27	-	-	CASSPPTGPGANVLTF	TGTGCCAGCAGTCCCCCCACAGGGCCTGGGGCCAACGTCCTGACTTTC
TRBJ2-2	TRBV5-6	TRBD2	-	CASSARLATGELFF	TGTGCCAGCAGCGCCAGACTAGCAACCGGGGAGCTGTTTTTT
TRBJ2-3	TRBV19	-	-	CASSIGRSDTQYF	TGTGCCAGTAGTATAGGGAGGTCAGATACGCAGTATTTT
TRBJ2-1	TRBV28	-	-	CASSLGLDSYNEQFF	TGTGCCAGCAGTCTAGGACTGGACTCCTACAATGAGCAGTTCTTC